This TCR beta chain was identified in a study of blood T cell repertoires in COVID-19. Study in general: Italy, Spain and the United States were the sources of the convalescent and acute COVID-19 samples. From T cells, B-cell-depleted T cells, or PBMCs came the material, which was cDNA or gDNA.

In the study's own analysis: Reference gene primer amplification yielded estimated nucleated cell counts. Sequencing was performed with immunoSEQ multiplex PCR; in TCRdb, only in-frame clones are kept and a portion is missing. V, J and clone size are taken as reported in that table, and D and trimming were inferred from the DNA itself. Seen here are about 140,000 clones, 76% observed once, and the top ten hold 4.5%. V lost 4 bases and J 6 bases, leaving 10 bases between the germline ends. The germline gives CDR1 SGHNT, CDR2 YYREEE (reference sequence). CDR3 length: 13 residues. Sequencing used peripheral blood. The sequence came from a woman aged 80 or over with active or convalescent COVID-19. V is TRBV5-4 and J is TRBJ2-2; D may be TRBD1 (5 bases). CDR3 bases: TGTGCCAGCAGCCCCAGGGCCCCCGGGGAGCTGTTTTTT. It specifies CASSPRAPGELFF.